Below are 10 T cell receptor beta chains sequenced from a single sample in a study of T cells in Graves' hyperthyroidism and ophthalmopathy. What was amplified from RNA transcripts were TCR beta CDR3 regions. HTBI primers drove first-round RT-PCR of the TCR CDR3. Using its own MiXCR run on the multiplex PCR reads, TCRdb lists one record per CDR3 protein. The sample includes about 400,000 distinct CDR3 sequences, 14% to 15% seen only once; the top ten take about 12%. The sample was blood. The source is a man between 18 and 35 years old with Graves' ophthalmopathy.

This clonotype has at least ten counts. The CDR3 here is CASIQNTEAFF. The CDR3 DNA is TGTGCCAGCATTCAGAACACTGAAGCTTTCTTT. The gene calls are TRBV2 and TRBJ1-1; unclear D gene. This CDR3 has 11 residues. V lost 7 bases and J lost 1, with 4 bases in between. Germline V gene sequence: CDR1 SNHLY, CDR2 FYNNEI.

This clonotype was seen ten or more times. The chain combines TRBV3-1 with TRBJ1-5, with unresolved D. Per germline, CDR1 LGHDT and CDR2 YNNKEL (reference sequence). This CDR3 has 16 amino acids. Trimming left V 1 base short and J 6 bases short, with 16 bases between. The CDR3 DNA reads TGTGCCAGCAGCCAAGGTCTCGAAGGGAAGCGTCAGCCCCAGCATTTT. It is translated as CASSQGLEGKRQPQHF.

Many counts were recorded for this clonotype. The rearrangement links TRBV6-1 to TRBJ2-5; D gene unclear. Germline CDR1 is MNHNS and CDR2 is SASEGT. The CDR3 spans 14 residues. V was cut by 4 bases and J by 1 base, with 10 bases left in between. The CDR3 DNA reads TGTGCCAGCAGTGGGAGACTGGCCCAAGAGACCCAGTACTTC. The encoded protein is CASSGRLAQETQYF.

This clonotype showed up many times. CDR3: CASRPYREFYSGYTF. The CDR3 nucleotides are TGTGCCAGCAGACCCTACAGGGAATTCTACTCTGGCTACACCTTC. The rearrangement joins TRBV11-2 to TRBJ1-2; a weak D match, TRBD1 (6 bases). CDR1 and CDR2 from the germline V gene are SGHAT and FQNNGV. The CDR3 covers 15 residues. Trimming removed 6 bases from V and 7 bases from J, with 21 bases in between.

This clonotype was observed at least ten times. V is TRBV20-1 and J is TRBJ2-3, with a tentative D call TRBD1 (5 bases). The germline CDR1 and CDR2 sequences are DFQATT and SNEGSKA (reference sequence). The CDR3 spans 11 residues. V was shortened by 6 bases and J by 4 bases, with 8 bases between the two germline ends. In nucleotides, the CDR3 is TGCAGTGCCGAAGGGGCAGATACGCAGTATTTT. Translation: CSAEGADTQYF.

This clonotype was seen only a few times. A much larger clonotype is one base distant, so this may be a read error. The chain has TRBV6-5 and TRBJ1-2; D not resolved. With 1 base removed from V and 3 bases from J, the gap between germline ends came to 9 bases. Germline V lookup: CDR1 MNHEY, CDR2 SVGAGI. The CDR3 covers 14 residues. The DNA of the CDR3 is TGTGCCAGCAGTTACTTTCTTGAGGACTATGGCTACACCTTC. Encoded protein: CASSYFLEDYGYTF.

This clonotype occurred many times. This chain connects TRBV7-3 to TRBJ2-2; 10 nucleotides line up with TRBD1. The CDR3 totals 16 residues. CDR1 is SGHTA, CDR2 FQGTGA, per germline. V shed 1 base and J 4 bases; nucleotides not matched to a gene: 3. The CDR3 region is CASSLIGQGGTGELFF. The CDR3 region has the DNA TGTGCCAGCAGCTTAATAGGACAGGGGGGCACCGGGGAGCTGTTTTTT.

This clonotype was seen only a few times. An end of the junction does not agree with germline; a read error may underlie this. The chain uses TRBV29-1 and TRBJ2-7; D might be TRBD2 (6 bases). The CDR3 covers 12 residues. Germline CDR1 reads SQVTM; CDR2 reads ANQGSEA. CDR3 protein: CSVEVQDYEQCF. CDR3 DNA sequence: TGCAGCGTTGAGGTTCAGGACTACGAGCAGTGCTTC.

This clonotype showed up just a few times. V is TRBV5-4 and J is TRBJ2-7; 13 bases are shared with TRBD2. V shed 7 bases and J 2 bases; nucleotides not matched to a gene: 0. Germline loops: CDR1 SGHNT, CDR2 YYREEE (reference sequence). There are 13 residues in the CDR3. CDR3 sequence: CASGLAGAYEQYF. The CDR3 region has the DNA TGTGCCAGCGGACTAGCGGGAGCCTACGAGCAGTACTTC.

This clonotype has a handful of counts. The chain uses TRBV19 and TRBJ2-7; D is uncertain. The germline V and J ends were trimmed by 2 bases and 6 bases, with 17 bases remaining between them. The CDR3 spans 15 residues. The germline V gene has CDR1 LNHDA and CDR2 SQIVND (reference sequence). The CDR3 nucleotides are TGTGCCAGTAGTATACGGCCGGATCCCCAGGTCGAGCAGTACTTC. As protein: CASSIRPDPQVEQYF.